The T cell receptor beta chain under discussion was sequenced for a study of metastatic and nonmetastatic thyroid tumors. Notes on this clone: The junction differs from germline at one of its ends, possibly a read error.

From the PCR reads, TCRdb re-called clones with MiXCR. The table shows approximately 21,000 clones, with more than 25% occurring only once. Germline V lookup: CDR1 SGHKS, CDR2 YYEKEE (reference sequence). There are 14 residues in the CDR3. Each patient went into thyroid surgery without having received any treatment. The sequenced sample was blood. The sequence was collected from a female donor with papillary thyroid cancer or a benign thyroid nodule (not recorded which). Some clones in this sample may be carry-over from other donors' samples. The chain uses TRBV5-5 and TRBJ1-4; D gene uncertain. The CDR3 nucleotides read TGTGCCAGCAGCTTGGGAGACGTAAATGAAAAAGTGGTTTTT. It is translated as CASSLGDVNEKVVF.